This TCR beta chain was sequenced for a study of blood T cell repertoires in COVID-19 (dated by TCRdb to 2020 to 2021). The study in broad terms: Samples covering the acute and convalescent phases of COVID-19 were provided by collaborators in the United States, Italy and Spain. The prospective study material was composed of cDNA or gDNA derived from T cells, B-cell-depleted T cells, or PBMCs. Deeply sampled blood TCRbeta repertoires from subjects exposed to, actively infected with, or recovered from COVID-19 were included in the dataset. The repertoires were released in a freely available public database intended as a resource for research on the immune response to SARS-CoV-2. Samples were obtained from the ongoing ImmuneRACE study (first 160 participants) and from about 1,300 subjects provided by 6 global collaborators. A de-identified subject ID, COVID-19 status, age in years and sex were almost always included in the sample metadata. Where available, HLA class I and class II types were taken from metadata supplied by the sample provider and were not determined by assay-based typing. The research as a whole found: How much clinical and demographic metadata was included differed by source and by participant, and the metadata was provided uncurated.

Comment on this clone: No cognate antigen has been identified for it. It has no much larger one-base neighbor in the sample; base qualities were not kept.

The immunoSEQ Assay, a bias-controlled multiplex PCR, was used to amplify TCRbeta CDR3 regions from genomic DNA. The paper's data handling went like this. The number of nucleated cells in each sample was estimated from the amplification of reference gene primers within the assay. To quantify the absolute abundance of each unique TCRbeta CDR3 rearrangement, sequence reads were collapsed and filtered. For each sample, productive Simpson clonality was calculated by taking the square root of Simpson's diversity index across productive rearrangements. TCRdb took over this immuneACCESS table, retaining in-frame rearrangements with V and J assigned. Such tables are incomplete; in checked studies, under half of the missing clones stem from an unresolved V gene, and the remainder is unexplained. The V and J calls and clone size were taken over from that table, and D and trimming were inferred from the DNA. The sample profile shows roughly 59,000 clones; 65% to 80% of them were found once. The top ten clonotypes cover roughly 10% of the sample.

Spanning cysteine to phenylalanine, the CDR3 consists of 14 amino acids. Only CDR3 DNA is held: 42 bases, read in frame from base 1. V gives up 4 bases and J gives up 1 base, and the segment between their germline ends measures 11 bases. Reading the germline V gene gives CDR1 KGHSH and CDR2 LQKENI. Collaborating institutions collected whole blood in K2EDTA tubes following their own protocols. For TCRbeta analysis, collaborators shipped samples in one of three forms: frozen whole blood, isolated PBMCs, or DNA extracted from either of those sample types. The chain couples TRBV18 to TRBJ2-7; the D gene is unclear. The clonotype comes from a human donor in a cohort sampled during active COVID-19. The source material was peripheral blood. The CDR3 protein sequence reads: CASSLSAASYEQYF. The DNA reads TGTGCCAGCTCACTCAGTGCAGCGTCCTACGAGCAGTACTTC.